Below are 8 T cell receptor beta chains sequenced from a single sample in a study of T-cell reconstitution after alpha-beta-depleted transplantation in children. The library targeted TCRbeta and was prepared with unique molecular identifiers. MiXCR, run by TCRdb on the PCR reads, gives a single entry per CDR3 protein. In the table there are hundreds of thousands of distinct CDR3 sequences, about 15% of which are singletons. The starting material was PBMCs, mostly from graft donor cells, obtained 360 days after TCRalphabeta/CD19-depleted stem cell transplant. The receptors here all came from a male patient under 18 who had a stem cell transplant for acute lymphoblastic leukemia, so the T cells may come from the graft donor.

The chain carries TRBV12-3 or TRBV12-4 and TRBJ2-6; D gene ambiguous. V was pared by 8 bases and J by 0 bases, with 5 bases between. The CDR3 consists of 13 residues. The CDR3 loop reads CASASSGANVLTF. In DNA, the CDR3 is TGTGCCAGCGCTAGCTCTGGGGCCAACGTCCTGACTTTC.

The chain joins TRBV7-6 to TRBJ2-7; TRBD1 agrees at 7 bases. The germline V gene encodes CDR1 SGHVS and CDR2 FNYEAQ. With V trimmed by 5 bases and J by 4 bases, 17 bases remained unmatched. This CDR3 is 17 amino acids long. This CDR3 is CASSLKKTGNRPYEQYF. In DNA form, the CDR3 reads TGTGCCAGCAGCCTAAAAAAGACAGGGAATAGGCCGTACGAGCAGTACTTC.

The V gene is TRBV18, the J gene TRBJ2-7; 7 nucleotides line up with TRBD2. V shed 6 bases and J 1 base; nucleotides not matched to a gene: 12. Germline V gives CDR1 KGHSH, CDR2 LQKENI. This CDR3 has 16 residues. Written as DNA, the CDR3 is TGTGCCAGCTCTCGAACGGGCGGGAGCTCATCCTACGAGCAGTACTTC. Encoded protein: CASSRTGGSSSYEQYF.

There are many counts of this clonotype. The V call is TRBV13, the J call TRBJ2-7, with a possible D match to TRBD2 (6 bases). The CDR3 totals 16 residues. CDR1 and CDR2 from the germline V gene are PRHDT and FYEKMQ (reference sequence). Deletions cut 0 bases from V and 2 bases from J, with 14 bases between. This chain's CDR3 is CASSLGGGADPYEQYF. The CDR3 nucleotides read TGTGCCAGCAGCTTAGGGGGCGGGGCGGACCCCTACGAGCAGTACTTC.

The chain recombines TRBV11-3 with TRBJ2-1, with D maybe TRBD2 (6 bases). Trimming took 5 bases from V and 2 from J, leaving 16 bases between them. CDR1 and CDR2 from the germline V gene are SGHNT and YENEEA. The CDR3 is 16 amino acids. CDR3 amino acids: CASSPRTTRTYNEQFF. The CDR3 DNA follows: TGTGCCAGCAGCCCCCGGACTACGAGGACCTACAATGAGCAGTTCTTC.

This clonotype was recorded at least ten times. A much larger clone differs by one base, so this may be a read error. The rearrangement joins TRBV7-9 to TRBJ2-5; D not resolved. V gave up 2 bases and J gave up 5 bases, with 3 bases separating them. Germline assignment: CDR1 SEHNR and CDR2 FQNEAQ (reference sequence). CDR3 length: 11 residues. CDR3: CASSLWETQYF. The CDR3 region has the DNA TGTGCCAGCAGCTTATGGGAGACCCAGTACTTC.

This clonotype was detected only a few times. The chain employs TRBV13 and TRBJ2-3; 9 nucleotides agree with TRBD1. Germline V gives CDR1 PRHDT, CDR2 FYEKMQ (reference sequence). V shed 4 bases, J shed 4 bases, and the junction held 12 bases outside the gene matches. The CDR3 covers 17 residues. The CDR3 nucleotides are TGTGCCAGCAGCTCGGAGGAAAGACAGGGGGATGCAGATACGCAGTATTTT. This encodes CASSSEERQGDADTQYF. Full variable domain (rest looked up from reference TRBV13 and TRBJ2-3): AAGVIQSPRHLIKEKRETATLKCYPIPRHDTVYWYQQGPGQDPQFLISFYEKMQSDKGSIPDRFSAQQFSDYHSELNMSSLELGDSALYFCASSSEERQGDADTQYFGPGTRLTVL.

In this sample, this clonotype turned up many times. The V and J genes are TRBV20-1 and TRBJ2-3, with a possible D match to TRBD2 (5 bases). This CDR3 has 15 residues. V lost 6 bases and J 0 bases, leaving 16 bases between the germline ends. Per the germline V gene, CDR1 is DFQATT and CDR2 is SNEGSKA (reference sequence). The CDR3 sequence: CSATSSGTSTDTQYF. As DNA, the CDR3 is TGCAGTGCCACCTCGAGCGGAACTAGCACAGATACGCAGTATTTT.